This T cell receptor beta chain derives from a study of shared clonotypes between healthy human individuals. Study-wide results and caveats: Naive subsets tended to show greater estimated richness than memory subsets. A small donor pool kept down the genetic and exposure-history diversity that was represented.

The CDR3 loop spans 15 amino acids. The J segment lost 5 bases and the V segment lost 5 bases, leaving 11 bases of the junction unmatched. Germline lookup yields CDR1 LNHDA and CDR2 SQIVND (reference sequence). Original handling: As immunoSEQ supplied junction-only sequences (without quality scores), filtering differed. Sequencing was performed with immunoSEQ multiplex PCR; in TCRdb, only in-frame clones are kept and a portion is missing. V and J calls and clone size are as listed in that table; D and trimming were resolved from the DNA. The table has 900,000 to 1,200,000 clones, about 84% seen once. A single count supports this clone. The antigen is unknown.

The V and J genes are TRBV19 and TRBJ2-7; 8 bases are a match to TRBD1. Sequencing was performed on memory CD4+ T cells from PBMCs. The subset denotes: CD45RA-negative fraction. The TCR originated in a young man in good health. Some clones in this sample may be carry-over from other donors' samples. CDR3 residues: CASSSGQGVYHEQYF. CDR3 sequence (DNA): TGTGCCAGTAGTTCCGGACAGGGTGTATACCACGAGCAGTACTTC. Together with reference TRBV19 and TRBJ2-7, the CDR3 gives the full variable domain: DGGITQSPKYLFRKEGQNVTLSCEQNLNHDAMYWYRQDPGQGLRLIYYSQIVNDFQKGDIAEGYSVSREKKESFPLTVTSAQKNPTAFYLCASSSGQGVYHEQYFGPGTRLTVT.